This T cell receptor (beta chain) emerged from a study of cytomegalovirus exposure and HLA in healthy donors. Across the whole study: Among approximately 390 genotyped donors, around 80% fell in the Caucasian-associated ancestry cluster.

This CDR3 contains 15 residues. The germline V gene has CDR1 ENHRY and CDR2 SYGVKD. With 2 bases removed from V and 0 bases from J, the gap between germline ends came to 10 bases. 13 Jbeta primers and 60 Vbeta primers were used for the PCR. TCRdb keeps only in-frame clones here, not all; method: immunoSEQ multiplex PCR. The sample holds 160,000 or so clones, 75% to 85% seen once. Study conclusions and caveats: Within an earlier analysis, most TCR beta V segments proved productive either about 87% or about 30% of the time. Cytomegalovirus association was assigned to over 150 TCR beta chains.

Concerning this clone: Its antigen remains unidentified.

The TCR was taken from a man younger than 40 in good health and CMV-seronegative. The chain is built from TRBV10-3 and TRBJ1-1; D uncertain. The sample was PBMCs. CDR3 in amino acids: CAISEGSLMNTEAFF. The CDR3 DNA sequence: TGTGCCATCAGTGAGGGGAGCCTCATGAACACTGAAGCTTTCTTT.